The 30 T cell receptor beta chains below all came from one sample that was sequenced in a study of CD8 T cells in ankylosing spondylitis. TCRdb analysed the 5' RACE reads with MiXCR anew, one entry per CDR3 protein. Of 150,000 to 200,000 distinct CDR3 sequences listed, around 18% are singletons. The sequenced sample was blood, either unsorted or a sorted T cell fraction (not recorded which). These receptors all stem from a male donor with ankylosing spondylitis or in good health (not recorded which).

This chain links TRBV20-1 with TRBJ1-5; D may be TRBD1 (6 bases). The CDR3 spans 12 residues. V shed 7 bases and J shed 4 bases, with 11 bases lying between them. Per germline, CDR1 DFQATT and CDR2 SNEGSKA (reference sequence). The CDR3 spells CSVARGNQPQHF. CDR3 nucleotides: TGCAGTGTGGCGAGGGGGAATCAGCCCCAGCATTTT.

This clonotype was counted only a few times. The chain joins TRBV5-1 to TRBJ2-4, with 7 bases that match TRBD1. CDR1 and CDR2 (germline): SGHRS, YFSETQ. The CDR3 is 14 amino acids. V lost 4 bases to trimming and J lost 8 bases; unmatched junction nucleotides: 9. CDR3 region: CASSANRGMDIQYF. CDR3 bases: TGCGCCAGCAGCGCGAACAGGGGCATGGACATTCAGTACTTC. Drawing the rest from reference TRBV5-1 and TRBJ2-4, the complete variable domain is KAGVTQTPRYLIKTRGQQVTLSCSPISGHRSVSWYQQTPGQGLQFLFEYFSETQRNKGNFPGRFSGRQFSNSRSEMNVSTLELGDSALYLCASSANRGMDIQYFGAGTRLSVL.

This clonotype was counted at least ten times. The J gene is TRBJ2-1, the V gene TRBV5-1, with a weak D call TRBD1 (6 bases). Trimming removed 4 bases at V and 3 bases at J, with 11 bases between. There are 14 residues in the CDR3. Germline CDR1 reads SGHRS; CDR2 reads YFSETQ. The CDR3 protein is CASSPGQNYNEQFF. CDR3 in DNA: TGCGCCAGCAGCCCCGGACAGAACTACAATGAGCAGTTCTTC.

In its sample, this clonotype was seen many times. The chain links TRBV5-1 to TRBJ2-4; D might be TRBD2 (5 bases). The CDR3 is 13 residues long. Trimming removed 0 bases from V and 5 bases from J, with 6 bases in between. Germline V gene sequence: CDR1 SGHRS, CDR2 YFSETQ. The CDR3 spells CASSLGGENIQYF. The CDR3 DNA follows: TGCGCCAGCAGCTTGGGGGGAGAAAACATTCAGTACTTC.

This clonotype was found a few times. The V and J genes are TRBV6-1 and TRBJ1-4; 8 positions agree with TRBD1. J lost 8 bases, V lost 4 bases, and 6 bases had no gene match. The germline gives CDR1 MNHNS, CDR2 SASEGT. There are 14 residues in the CDR3. The CDR3 DNA sequence: TGTGCCAGCAGTGGTCGACAGGGGTACGAAAAACTGTTTTTT. As protein: CASSGRQGYEKLFF.

This rearrangement joins TRBV10-3 to TRBJ2-5; TRBD2 matches at 8 bases. CDR1 ENHRY and CDR2 SYGVKD come from the germline V gene. Trimming at V came to 10 bases and at J to 5 bases, leaving 9 bases not matched to a gene. The CDR3 totals 13 residues. CDR3 sequence: CATEAGVAETQYF. In DNA, the CDR3 is TGTGCCACCGAAGCGGGAGTGGCGGAGACCCAGTACTTC.

This clonotype appeared a few times. The chain employs TRBV4-1 and TRBJ2-7; either TRBD1 or TRBD2 may supply D (5 bases each). Trimming took 2 bases from V and 6 from J, leaving 14 bases between them. CDR3 length equals 14 residues. CDR1 is MGHRA, CDR2 YSYEKL, per germline. The CDR3 here is CASSQPGPPGEQYF. The CDR3, as DNA: TGCGCCAGCAGCCAACCGGGGCCTCCTGGCGAGCAGTACTTC.

This clonotype was counted at least ten times. The chain has TRBV2 and TRBJ2-1; 11 bases line up with TRBD2. V was clipped by 9 bases and J by 5 bases; unmatched bases: 3. The CDR3 loop spans 13 amino acids. CDR1 SNHLY and CDR2 FYNNEI come from the germline V gene. This CDR3 reads CARGGLADNEQFF. In DNA, the CDR3 is TGTGCCAGAGGGGGACTAGCGGACAATGAGCAGTTCTTC. The full variable domain, rest sourced from reference TRBV2 and TRBJ2-1, is EPEVTQTPSHQVTQMGQEVILRCVPISNHLYFYWYRQILGQKVEFLVSFYNNEISEKSEIFDDQFSVERPDGSNFTLKIRSTKLEDSAMYFCARGGLADNEQFFGPGTRLTVL.

This clonotype was counted a few times. The chain links TRBV18 to TRBJ1-5; no clear D gene. Per the germline V gene, CDR1 is KGHSH and CDR2 is LQKENI. CDR3 length: 13 residues. V was shortened by 5 bases and J by 1 base, with 6 bases between the two germline ends. The CDR3 coding sequence is TGTGCCAGCTCAGAACAGAGCAATCAGCCCCAGCATTTT. The encoded protein is CASSEQSNQPQHF.

At least ten counts were recorded for this clonotype. The genes are TRBV29-1 and TRBJ2-7; unclear D gene. The CDR3 loop spans 14 amino acids. Trimming removed 6 bases at V and 3 bases at J, with 18 bases between. Germline CDR1 is SQVTM and CDR2 is ANQGSEA. The CDR3 reads CSVAFYGSHYEQYF. In DNA form, the CDR3 reads TGCAGCGTCGCCTTTTACGGGTCCCACTACGAGCAGTACTTC.

In its sample, this clonotype was seen a few times. The V gene is TRBV21-1, the J gene TRBJ2-7; no check of the table's D call, TRBD2, against the DNA was made. TRBV21-1 is listed as a pseudogene. The CDR3 extends over 17 amino acids. The CDR3 is CASSKEGTSGSTEEQYF. Written as DNA, the CDR3 is TGTGCCAGCAGCAAAGAAGGGACTAGCGGGAGTACGGAGGAGCAGTACTTC.

This clonotype was seen more than once but under ten times. The chain recombines TRBV10-3 with TRBJ2-7; 12 bases agree with TRBD2. The CDR3 is made up of 15 amino acids. The J segment lost 0 bases and the V segment lost 11 bases, leaving 8 bases of the junction unmatched. Germline lookup yields CDR1 ENHRY and CDR2 SYGVKD. The CDR3 nucleotides are TGTGCCGCATCGGGACTAGCGGGCCTCTCCTACGAGCAGTACTTC. Translating gives CAASGLAGLSYEQYF.

This chain joins TRBV2 and TRBJ1-4, with D tentatively TRBD1 (6 bases). Germline-derived CDR1 and CDR2 are SNHLY and FYNNEI. Trimming pared 7 bases from V and 6 bases from J, leaving 12 bases between. The CDR3 sequence is 13 residues long. The CDR3 is CASTTQGYEKLFF. CDR3 in DNA: TGTGCCAGCACCACACAGGGTTATGAAAAACTGTTTTTT.

The chain employs TRBV3-1 and TRBJ2-7; no clear D. V lost 0 bases and J lost 5, with 5 bases in between. CDR1 is LGHDT and CDR2 is YNNKEL in the germline V gene (reference sequence). This CDR3 region has 12 residues. Here the CDR3 reads CASSQEGHEQYF. The DNA of the CDR3 is TGTGCCAGCAGCCAAGAAGGCCACGAGCAGTACTTC.

Note on this clonotype: Its ends do not fully match the called genes, so a read error is possible. The rearrangement uses TRBV5-1 and TRBJ2-7, with unresolved D. The length of the CDR3 is 12 residues. Germline values: CDR1 SGHRS, CDR2 YFSETQ. CDR3 DNA: TGCGCCAGCAGCTTGGGGGATTACGGGCAGTACTTC. Residues: CASSLGDYGQYF.

The genes are TRBV11-2 and TRBJ1-1; D ambiguous. The ends were cut back, 8 bases at V and 3 bases at J, with 7 bases in the middle. Germline V CDR1 and CDR2: SGHAT, FQNNGV. The CDR3 has 11 amino acids. The CDR3 sequence: CASQVYTEAFF. The CDR3 DNA reads as TGTGCCAGCCAGGTGTACACTGAAGCTTTCTTT.

This chain joins TRBV29-1 and TRBJ2-1; no reliable D call. The CDR3 extends over 12 amino acids. Germline V gene sequence: CDR1 SQVTM, CDR2 ANQGSEA. V lost 2 bases, J lost 9 bases, and 11 bases lay in between. The CDR3 sequence: CSVERSGPEQFF. The DNA of the CDR3 is TGCAGCGTTGAACGCTCTGGTCCTGAGCAGTTCTTC.

V gene TRBV6-2 or TRBV6-3 combines with J gene TRBJ2-1, with unresolved D. Trimming cost V 2 bases and J 5 bases, with 13 bases left between them. The CDR3 is 15 amino acids. The germline V gene has CDR1 MNHEY and CDR2 SVGEGT. The CDR3 nucleotides are TGTGCCAGCAGTTACAATTTGGGGTATGACAATGAGCAGTTCTTC. This encodes CASSYNLGYDNEQFF.

This clonotype was seen at least ten times. The chain combines TRBV10-3 with TRBJ2-1; 8 nucleotides line up with TRBD2. The V gene end was trimmed by 3 bases and the J gene end by 2 bases; junction bases not matched to a gene: 15. Germline CDR1 reads ENHRY; CDR2 reads SYGVKD. The CDR3 is 19 residues long. The CDR3 DNA follows: TGTGCCATCAGTGATTCGAGCGGGAGAGCTGCCAGGACCTACAATGAGCAGTTCTTC. This gives the protein CAISDSSGRAARTYNEQFF.

This clonotype was seen more than once but under ten times. V and J are TRBV29-1 and TRBJ2-7; 9 nucleotides agree with TRBD2. Trimming cost V 4 bases and J 6 bases; bases outside gene matches: 4. The CDR3 length is 12 residues. Germline V gene data show CDR1 as SQVTM and CDR2 as ANQGSEA. This chain's CDR3 is CSVGREGREQYF. The CDR3, as DNA: TGCAGCGTTGGGCGGGAGGGACGCGAGCAGTACTTC.

The sample holds many counts of this clonotype. The chain couples TRBV7-3 to TRBJ1-2; no firm D call. The germline CDR1 and CDR2 sequences are SGHTA and FQGTGA. The V end lost 1 base, the J end lost 5 bases, and 8 bases lay between the germline ends. The CDR3 consists of 13 residues. The chain's CDR3 is CASSLNPGYGYTF. The CDR3 nucleotides read TGTGCCAGCAGCTTAAATCCCGGTTATGGCTACACCTTC.

This clonotype was counted many times. The chain employs TRBV9 and TRBJ2-7; D is uncertain. The CDR3 is 14 residues long. The V and J ends lost 0 bases and 4 bases respectively, with 11 bases between them. CDR1 is SGDLS, CDR2 YYNGEE, per germline. The CDR3 region has the DNA TGTGCCAGCAGCGTAGACGACGGACGTTACGAGCAGTACTTC. This sequence encodes CASSVDDGRYEQYF.

The chain joins TRBV11-2 to TRBJ2-1, with 10 bases fitting TRBD2. V shed 5 bases, J shed 5 bases, and the junction held 9 bases outside the gene matches. The CDR3 has 16 amino acids. Germline V gives CDR1 SGHAT, CDR2 FQNNGV. This CDR3 is CASSPLSGRANNEQFF. CDR3 bases: TGTGCCAGCAGCCCACTCAGCGGGAGGGCGAACAATGAGCAGTTCTTC.

To note about this clonotype: In this CDR3 the conserved last residue, phenylalanine or tryptophan, is missing, so a read error is likely. The gene calls are TRBV5-4 and TRBJ2-7; 10 bases map to TRBD2. V shed 0 bases and J 1 base; nucleotides not matched to a gene: 1. Germline V gene sequence: CDR1 SGHNT, CDR2 YYREEE (reference sequence). This CDR3 contains 15 residues. The CDR3 DNA follows: TGTGCCAGCAGCTTGGCTAGCGGGGGATCCTACGAGCAGTACATC. Translation: CASSLASGGSYEQYI.

In its sample, this clonotype was seen many times. V gene TRBV10-1 combines with J gene TRBJ2-1, with D uncertain. V was clipped by 3 bases and J by 7 bases, with 10 bases between them. The CDR3 runs to 13 residues. The V gene's germline CDR1 is WNHNN and CDR2 SYGVQD (reference sequence). CDR3 DNA: TGCGCCAGCAGTGATTCTTCCCTTAATGAGCAGTTCTTC. Protein product: CASSDSSLNEQFF.

The CDR3 DNA reads as TGTGCCATCTCGGATCCGAACGAGCAGTACTTC. It translates to CAISDPNEQYF. This rearrangement joins TRBV10-3 to TRBJ2-7; D is undetermined. The CDR3 loop spans 11 amino acids. The germline CDR1 and CDR2 sequences are ENHRY and SYGVKD. Deletions cut 8 bases from V and 5 bases from J, with 10 bases between.

This clonotype showed up many times. The genes are TRBV12-3 or TRBV12-4 and TRBJ2-7; TRBD1 matches at 9 bases. This CDR3 contains 11 residues. The J segment lost 6 bases and the V segment lost 6 bases, leaving 0 bases of the junction unmatched. CDR3 amino acids: CASRTGGEQYF. The DNA of the CDR3 is TGTGCCAGCAGGACAGGGGGCGAGCAGTACTTC.

This clonotype was recorded a few times. V gene TRBV11-1 combines with J gene TRBJ2-1; TRBD1 agrees at 7 bases. CDR1 and CDR2 (germline): SGHAT, FQDESV (reference sequence). This CDR3 has 18 amino acids. V trimming: 2 bases; J trimming: 4 bases; junction bases outside the gene matches: 14. The CDR3 nucleotides read TGTGCCAGCAGCTTAATACGTTTCCGGGACAGCGGATACAATGAGCAGTTCTTC. Translation: CASSLIRFRDSGYNEQFF.

This clonotype was picked up a small number of times. The chain is built from TRBV3-1 and TRBJ2-7; D ambiguous. V lost 4 bases, J lost 3 bases, and 10 bases lay in between. The CDR3 sequence is 13 residues long. CDR1 is LGHDT, CDR2 YNNKEL, per germline (reference sequence). In DNA form, the CDR3 reads TGTGCCAGCAGCCTCGGGCCGCTCTACGAGCAGTACTTC. Protein product: CASSLGPLYEQYF.

On this clonotype itself: A single base separates this from a much larger clone, so it may be a read error. V and J are TRBV18 and TRBJ1-1, with D perhaps TRBD1 (5 bases). The germline gives CDR1 KGHSH, CDR2 LQKENI. CDR3 length: 15 residues. The CDR3 region has the DNA TGTGCCAGCTCATCACCGCGGACACTGAACACTGAAGCTTTCTTT. This sequence encodes CASSSPRTLNTEAFF.